The rows below give T cell receptor beta chains drawn from one sample of a study of cytomegalovirus exposure and HLA in healthy donors. The repertoire was sequenced with immunoSEQ multiplex PCR; TCRdb's copy has only in-frame clones and lacks some. The sample has tens of thousands of clones, more than 70% seen once. What was sequenced was PBMCs. The receptors originated from a woman between 40 and 55 years old in good health and CMV-seropositive. The CDR3 runs from the conserved cysteine through the conserved F or W. A D gene is named only where the DNA matches it firmly. A clone size is listed for some rows: how often the clone was seen (once, few, many), or a class if it is expanded.

- | TRBJ1-4 | - | TRBV5-6 | CASSRTTGRRKTVF | TGTGCCAGCAGCCGAACTACAGGGCGGAGAAAAACTGTTTTT
- | TRBJ1-2 | TRBD1 | TRBV6-5 | CASSPRTGGIYGYTF | TGTGCCAGCAGCCCCCGGACAGGGGGCATCTATGGCTACACCTTC
few | TRBJ2-1 | TRBD2 | TRBV2 | CASSEFTSGGYSYNEQFF | TGTGCCAGCAGTGAATTTACTAGCGGGGGGTATTCCTACAATGAGCAGTTCTTC
- | TRBJ2-7 | TRBD2 | TRBV7-2 | CASSLAGSGVLAYEQYF | TGTGCCAGCAGCTTAGCGGGTAGCGGGGTTTTGGCCTACGAGCAGTACTTC
- | TRBJ1-1 | - | TRBV10-3 | CAHGPVGEAFF | TGTGCCCATGGGCCGGTCGGTGAAGCTTTCTTT
- | TRBJ2-3 | - | TRBV9 | CASSVGRGTQYF | TGTGCCAGCAGCGTAGGCCGGGGGACGCAGTATTTT
- | TRBJ1-5 | TRBD1 | TRBV18 | CASSRGGDRGSNQPQHF | TGTGCCAGCTCACGGGGCGGGGACAGGGGGAGCAATCAGCCCCAGCATTTT
- | TRBJ1-2 | TRBD1 | TRBV4-1 | CASTQTGPFGGYTF | TGCGCCAGCACCCAGACAGGGCCTTTCGGTGGCTACACCTTC
- | TRBJ2-4 | - | TRBV21-1 | CASTERGAPGQGVILAKNIQYF | TGTGCCAGCACCGAAAGAGGAGCCCCGGGACAGGGGGTGATACTAGCCAAAAACATTCAGTACTTC
- | TRBJ1-6 | - | TRBV6-5 | CASGEVTYNSPLHF | TGTGCCTCAGGGGAAGTCACCTATAATTCACCCCTCCACTTT
- | TRBJ2-1 | - | TRBV9 | CASSPGLNYYNEQFF | TGTGCCAGCAGCCCCGGGTTAAATTATTACAATGAGCAGTTCTTC
few | TRBJ2-3 | - | TRBV18 | CASSPPTGLSTDTQYF | TGTGCCAGCTCACCACCTACGGGTCTTAGCACAGATACGCAGTATTTT
- | TRBJ1-1 | - | TRBV7-8 | CASSPDGLSNTEAFF | TGTGCCAGCAGCCCAGACGGACTTTCGAACACTGAAGCTTTCTTT
- | TRBJ2-7 | TRBD1 | TRBV11-2 | CASSLFWTGQSYEQYF | TGTGCCAGCAGCCTTTTCTGGACAGGGCAATCCTACGAGCAGTACTTC
- | TRBJ1-6 | TRBD1 | TRBV29-1 | CSAGDSPDSPLHF | TGCAGCGCGGGGGACAGCCCTGATTCACCCCTCCACTTT
once | TRBJ1-4 | - | TRBV4-2 | CASSLSQGREKLFF | TGTGCCAGCAGCCTTTCGCAGGGTCGAGAAAAACTGTTTTTT
- | TRBJ1-2 | - | TRBV6-1 | CASSEGTAYGYTF | TGTGCCAGCAGTGAAGGGACAGCTTATGGCTACACCTTC
- | TRBJ2-2 | - | TRBV2 | CASRNLLETGELFF | TGTGCCAGCAGAAACCTTCTTGAGACCGGGGAGCTGTTTTTT
- | TRBJ1-6 | - | TRBV30 | CAWSSMGLYNSPLHF | TGTGCCTGGAGTAGTATGGGACTTTATAATTCACCCCTCCACTTT
- | TRBJ2-1 | TRBD2 | TRBV7-2 | CASSLTRTSGGVYNEQFF | TGTGCCAGCAGCTTAACCCGGACTAGCGGGGGAGTATACAATGAGCAGTTCTTC
- | TRBJ1-2 | - | TRBV28 | CASSYLTPDKNYGYTF | TGTGCCAGCAGTTACCTCACCCCGGACAAGAACTATGGCTACACCTTC
- | TRBJ1-1 | TRBD1 | TRBV7-9 | CASSSDRGYNTEAFF | TGTGCCAGCAGCTCGGACAGGGGCTACAACACTGAAGCTTTCTTT
- | TRBJ2-1 | TRBD2 | TRBV5-1 | CASSLAESMGSGGANEQFF | TGCGCCAGCAGCTTGGCCGAAAGTATGGGGAGCGGGGGGGCCAATGAGCAGTTCTTC
- | TRBJ2-5 | - | TRBV5-6 | CASSWGGETQYF | TGTGCCAGCAGCTGGGGAGGAGAGACCCAGTACTTC
- | TRBJ2-1 | TRBD2 | TRBV7-2 | CASSLSSTSGGAEQFF | TGTGCCAGCAGCTTAAGTTCGACTAGCGGGGGGGCCGAGCAGTTCTTC
- | TRBJ2-7 | - | TRBV30 | CAWDGYEQYF | TGTGCCTGGGACGGGTACGAGCAGTACTTC
few | TRBJ1-1 | TRBD1 | TRBV5-1 | CASSSTGFSMNTEAFF | TGCGCCAGCAGCTCGACAGGGTTCAGTATGAACACTGAAGCTTTCTTT
few | TRBJ1-5 | - | TRBV6-5 | CASSSPGGVNQPQHF | TGTGCCAGCAGTTCCCCGGGGGGGGTAAATCAGCCCCAGCATTTT
once | TRBJ1-1 | - | TRBV2 | CASSHSEYTEAFF | TGTGCCAGCAGTCATTCAGAATACACTGAAGCTTTCTTT
- | TRBJ1-1 | - | TRBV30 | CAWSNGGNTEAFF | TGTGCCTGGAGTAACGGGGGAAACACTGAAGCTTTCTTT
- | TRBJ1-1 | TRBD1 | TRBV7-3 | CASRLDRVNTEAFF | TGTGCCAGCAGGTTGGACAGGGTGAACACTGAAGCTTTCTTT
few | TRBJ2-6 | - | TRBV7-8 | CASSPRATRSGANVLTF | TGTGCCAGCAGCCCCCGCGCAACTCGATCGGGGGCCAACGTCCTGACTTTC
- | TRBJ1-3 | - | TRBV27 | CAPRVQSFSGNTIYF | TGTGCCCCGCGGGTTCAGTCCTTCTCTGGAAACACCATATATTTT
- | TRBJ2-7 | - | TRBV7-9 | CASSAWDNTYEQYF | TGTGCCAGCAGCGCATGGGACAACACATACGAGCAGTACTTC
- | TRBJ2-7 | - | TRBV14 | CASSFNGVYEQYF | TGTGCCAGCAGCTTCAACGGGGTTTACGAGCAGTACTTC
- | TRBJ1-4 | - | TRBV25-1 | CASSEPRFQGTNEKLFF | TGTGCCAGCAGTGAACCTCGTTTCCAGGGCACTAATGAAAAACTGTTTTTT
- | TRBJ2-7 | TRBD1 | TRBV7-9 | CASSTTGGGPYEQYF | TGTGCCAGCAGCACGACAGGGGGCGGACCGTACGAGCAGTACTTC
- | TRBJ1-6 | - | TRBV13 | CASSLAQGSSPLHF | TGTGCCAGCAGCTTAGCCCAGGGAAGTTCACCCCTCCACTTT
- | TRBJ2-5 | TRBD1 | TRBV5-1 | CASSLEQGARETQYF | TGCGCCAGCAGCTTGGAGCAGGGGGCGCGGGAGACCCAGTACTTC
- | TRBJ1-5 | - | TRBV6-1 | CASSEAYGVTNQPQHF | TGTGCCAGCAGTGAAGCGTACGGTGTAACGAATCAGCCCCAGCATTTT
- | TRBJ2-7 | TRBD1 | TRBV5-1 | CASSPVAGTDSYEQYF | TGCGCCAGCAGCCCCGTGGCCGGGACAGATAGCTACGAGCAGTACTTC